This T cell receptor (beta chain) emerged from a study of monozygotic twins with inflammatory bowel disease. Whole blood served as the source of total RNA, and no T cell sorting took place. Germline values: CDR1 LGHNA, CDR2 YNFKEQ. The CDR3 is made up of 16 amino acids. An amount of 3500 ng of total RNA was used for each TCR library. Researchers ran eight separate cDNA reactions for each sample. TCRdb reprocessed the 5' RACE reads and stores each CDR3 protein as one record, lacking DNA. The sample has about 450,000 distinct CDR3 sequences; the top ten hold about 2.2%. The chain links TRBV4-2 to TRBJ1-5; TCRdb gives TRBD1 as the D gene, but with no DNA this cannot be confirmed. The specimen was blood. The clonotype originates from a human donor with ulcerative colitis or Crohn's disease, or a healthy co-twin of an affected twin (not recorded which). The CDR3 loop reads CASSQVSGGSNQPQHF.